What follows are 16 T cell receptor beta chains derived from one specimen sequenced in a study of blood T cell repertoires in COVID-19. Sequencing was performed with immunoSEQ multiplex PCR; in TCRdb, only in-frame clones are kept and a portion is missing. The sample has around 430,000 clones; 87% are singletons. Sequenced material: PBMCs or T cells enriched from blood (not recorded which). All receptors come from a woman aged 50 to 60 who had recovered from COVID-19.

The chain employs TRBV30 and TRBJ1-6; the D gene is possibly TRBD1 (6 bases). CDR3 size: 15 residues. Per the germline V gene, CDR1 is GTSNPN and CDR2 is SVGIG (reference sequence). V lost 4 bases to trimming and J lost 7 bases, with 17 bases between them. The CDR3 here is CAWMSSGHQNSPLHF. The CDR3 nucleotides read TGTGCCTGGATGTCATCGGGACACCAAAATTCACCCCTCCACTTT.

The chain has TRBV4-2 and TRBJ1-2, with D unresolved. CDR1 is LGHNA and CDR2 is YNFKEQ in the germline V gene. V lost 5 bases, J lost 8 bases, and 9 bases lay in between. The CDR3 extends over 11 amino acids. This CDR3 is CASSGVQGYTF. The CDR3 DNA is TGTGCCAGCAGCGGTGTACAGGGCTACACCTTC.

The chain combines TRBV2 with TRBJ2-3; 10 nucleotides match TRBD1. The CDR3 runs 15 residues. Germline V gene lookup returns CDR1 SNHLY and CDR2 FYNNEI. J lost 5 bases, V lost 4 bases, and 6 bases had no gene match. CDR3 DNA: TGTGCCAGCAGTGGGGGGACAGGGGCGGGAGATACGCAGTATTTT. It encodes CASSGGTGAGDTQYF.

The chain combines TRBV2 with TRBJ1-3; D not certain. Germline CDR1 is SNHLY and CDR2 is FYNNEI. The CDR3 length is 12 residues. Trimming pared 7 bases from V and 0 bases from J, leaving 4 bases between. The CDR3 region is CASTLSGNTIYF. DNA of the CDR3: TGTGCCAGCACCCTCTCTGGAAACACCATATATTTT.

This chain connects TRBV2 to TRBJ1-4; D unclear. The CDR3 has 14 residues. The V end was cut by 1 base, the J end by 5 bases, with 8 bases between. CDR1 and CDR2 (germline): SNHLY, FYNNEI. CDR3 sequence: CASSEVGRNEKLFF. CDR3 DNA sequence: TGTGCCAGCAGTGAAGTGGGCAGAAATGAAAAACTGTTTTTT.

This rearrangement joins TRBV5-1 to TRBJ1-6, with a possible D match to TRBD1 (6 bases). Trimming pared 4 bases from V and 7 bases from J, leaving 15 bases between. This CDR3 contains 15 residues. Germline CDR1 is SGHRS and CDR2 is YFSETQ. The CDR3 DNA reads TGCGCCAGCAGCCTGGACGGGGGGCAGAATTCACCCCTCCACTTT. This sequence encodes CASSLDGGQNSPLHF.

J is TRBJ1-4 and V is TRBV7-9; D unresolved. The CDR3 has 16 residues. Trimming pared 2 bases from V and 10 bases from J, leaving 20 bases between. Germline loops: CDR1 SEHNR, CDR2 FQNEAQ (reference sequence). CDR3 in DNA: TGTGCCAGCAGCTTAACCGATACTCTAGTTCCGGGAAAACTGTTTTTT. Translated: CASSLTDTLVPGKLFF.

The chain carries TRBV28 and TRBJ1-2; tentative D call: TRBD1 (6 bases). Germline V gene sequence: CDR1 MDHEN, CDR2 SYDVKM. V was clipped by 3 bases and J by 5 bases, with 13 bases between them. The CDR3 is 14 amino acids. For the CDR3, the DNA is TGTGCCAGCAGTTTGGGGGGGGCAGATTATGGCTACACCTTC. Protein: CASSLGGADYGYTF.

The chain employs TRBV11-2 and TRBJ2-7, with 7 bases lining up with TRBD1. This CDR3 is 13 amino acids long. Per the germline V gene, CDR1 is SGHAT and CDR2 is FQNNGV. V trimming: 3 bases; J trimming: 2 bases; junction bases outside the gene matches: 1. The CDR3 DNA reads as TGTGCCAGCAGCTTCGGGACAGCCTACGAGCAGTACTTC. Translating it yields CASSFGTAYEQYF.

The V gene is TRBV21-1, the J gene TRBJ1-4. TRBV21-1 is marked as a pseudogene. The CDR3 covers 16 residues. For the CDR3, the DNA is TGTGCCAGCAGCACACGGGGGGGCACAACTAATGAAAAACTGTTTTTT. Encoded protein: CASSTRGGTTNEKLFF.

The chain recombines TRBV6-5 with TRBJ1-4, with a weak D call TRBD1 (5 bases). This CDR3 region has 14 residues. Germline CDR1 MNHEY, CDR2 SVGAGI. The V gene lost 8 bases and the J gene lost 9 bases, with 19 bases spanning the gap. The CDR3 DNA is TGTGCCAGCGGGGACTCTCCTTCAGGCCAAAAACTGTTTTTT. Its translation: CASGDSPSGQKLFF.

The V call is TRBV24-1, the J call TRBJ1-2, with 7 bases lining up with TRBD1. Germline V gene sequence: CDR1 KGHDR, CDR2 SFDVKD. This CDR3 is 14 amino acids long. Trimming cost V 0 bases and J 5 bases; bases outside gene matches: 2. CDR3 amino acids: CATSDLGQAYGYTF. CDR3 nucleotides: TGTGCCACCAGTGATTTGGGACAGGCTTATGGCTACACCTTC.

This clone turned up a few times. The rearrangement links TRBV5-5 to TRBJ1-5; a possible D gene is TRBD1 (5 bases). From germline, CDR1 is SGHKS and CDR2 YYEKEE (reference sequence). V shed 3 bases and J shed 10 bases, with 14 bases lying between them. The CDR3 contains 13 residues. CDR3 residues: CASSWGGGGPQHF. The DNA of the CDR3 is TGTGCCAGCAGCTGGGGCGGGGGAGGACCCCAGCATTTT.

The chain carries TRBV19 and TRBJ2-7, with D unclear. The CDR3 length is 13 residues. V lost 3 bases and J 3 bases, leaving 9 bases between the germline ends. The germline V gene encodes CDR1 LNHDA and CDR2 SQIVND (reference sequence). The DNA of the CDR3 is TGTGCCAGTAGTATGAGTCAGGTCTACGAGCAGTACTTC. Amino acids: CASSMSQVYEQYF.

The chain joins TRBV2 to TRBJ2-7; maybe TRBD2 (6 bases). The V gene lost 6 bases and the J gene lost 2 bases, with 14 bases spanning the gap. This CDR3 has 14 amino acids. Germline-derived CDR1 and CDR2 are SNHLY and FYNNEI. The CDR3 sequence: CASSVPRRAYEQYF. CDR3 DNA: TGTGCCAGCAGCGTCCCGAGGAGGGCCTACGAGCAGTACTTC.

The chain is built from TRBV7-2 and TRBJ2-1, with 8 bases that match TRBD2. Germline V gene lookup returns CDR1 SGHTA and CDR2 FQGNSA. The trim removed 4 bases at V and 4 bases at J, leaving 9 bases unmatched. CDR3 length: 16 residues. CDR3 loop: CASSSGGQRGYNEQFF. CDR3 sequence (DNA): TGTGCCAGCAGCTCCGGGGGCCAGCGGGGGTACAATGAGCAGTTCTTC.